The rows below give T cell receptor beta chains drawn from one sample of a study of T-cell memory formation after mild COVID-19. Each CDR3 protein gets one entry after TCRdb re-called the 5' RACE reads with MiXCR. The sample comprises more than 350,000 distinct CDR3 sequences, over 20% of which are singletons, and under 15% rests with the top ten. Material for sequencing was PBMCs or a T cell subset sorted from them (not recorded which). The source is an adult woman who had mild COVID-19 (a few samples of this study predate the infection). Cell type and time point are not known. The conserved cysteine and the conserved F or W are not part of the CDR3 here. A D gene is named only where the DNA matches it firmly.

V gene | D gene | CDR3 protein
TRBV3-1 | - | ASSQDWGVHGYT
TRBV29-1 | - | SVEETSWQEANYGYT
TRBV6-1 | - | ASSYTGNSYNSPLH
TRBV5-1 | - | ASSLVGGSSTYEQY
TRBV12-3/TRBV12-4 | TRBD1 | ASSSRQGATEAF
TRBV19 | - | ASSRQGGNTGELF
TRBV10-3 | TRBD2 | AISEVAGGGYEQY
TRBV27 | TRBD1 | ASSLRGQGKIEQY
TRBV29-1 | TRBD1 | SVSTGVFTEAF
TRBV12-3/TRBV12-4 | - | ASSNYAETQY
TRBV6-1 | TRBD1 | ASSEGQPLYEQY
TRBV7-8 | - | ASRPDGRRNEKLF
TRBV12-3/TRBV12-4 | - | ASSPGAGIYHNSPLH
TRBV24-1 | TRBD1 | ATSEAGTGEEKLF
TRBV12-3/TRBV12-4 | TRBD1 | ASNSRTGGHNEQF
TRBV3-1 | - | ASSRKQGIGEQY
TRBV29-1 | TRBD1 | SVETGQGHYNEQF
TRBV6-1 | TRBD1 | ASSFWTGVTDTQY
TRBV7-2 | - | ASSLGRLRGSTDTQY
TRBV6-2/TRBV6-3 | - | ASSYSLTSTDTQY
TRBV6-6 | TRBD1 | ASRWQGAFGYT
TRBV5-1 | - | ASSSGFAGELF
TRBV14 | - | ASSLEARGSPLH
TRBV3-1 | - | ASSHGGNTEAF
TRBV11-1 | TRBD1 | ASSWGTGNTEAF
TRBV19 | TRBD2 | ASSMNSGGTDTQY
TRBV2 | TRBD1 | ASSEAPGQGTPLYNEQF
TRBV10-3 | - | AISGDDRATQY
TRBV7-2 | TRBD2 | ASSFSGSKKTQY
TRBV2 | TRBD1 | ASRPTGGESSPLH
TRBV7-2 | - | ASSLLGVTHEQY
TRBV2 | - | AIHGGDTQY
TRBV20-1 | - | SARVGGGSYEQY
TRBV12-3/TRBV12-4 | TRBD2 | ASRLAGANEQV
TRBV14 | - | ASSQDLGGEAF
TRBV3-2 | - | ASSQPVGTGLNEQY
TRBV6-6 | TRBD1 | ASSSAGQGRRWRQY
TRBV20-1 | - | SARDGAYTDTQY
TRBV5-4 | - | ASSQRGASRDTQY
TRBV20-1 | - | SARDLRNEQY
TRBV20-1 | - | SARVLGASSYNEQF
TRBV27 | - | ASSLSGTPRTNEQF
TRBV20-1 | TRBD1 | SASGQGAGQPQH
TRBV19 | - | ASRDRYYEQY
TRBV7-6 | - | ASSLAGIRSYEQY
TRBV3-1 | TRBD2 | ASSRLAGSTYNEQF
TRBV5-5 | - | ASSLGQSSTDTQY
TRBV20-1 | - | SAGVPGLTYEQY
TRBV7-2 | TRBD2 | ASSPSGSLYNEQF
TRBV4-1 | TRBD1 | ASSPFTGGRGQPQH